A selection of T cell receptor beta chains follows, all from one sample in a study of shared clonotypes between healthy human individuals. The data were produced by immunoSEQ multiplex PCR, yet TCRdb's version contains in-frame clones alone and is incomplete. The sample holds about 480,000 clones, about 79% seen once. The sequenced sample consisted of PBMCs. Receptor source: a woman aged 40-49 years in good health. Some clones in this sample may be carry-over from other donors' samples. CDR3s include the opening cysteine and the closing phenylalanine or tryptophan. The D gene is left open where the match is weak. The size of a clone is reported for some rows only, either as once, few or many, or as a class for expanded clones.

CDR3aa,CDR3nt,v_gene,len,abundance,d_gene,j_gene
CASSGRDRGNEKLFF,TGTGCCAGCAGTGGCCGGGACAGGGGAAATGAAAAACTGTTTTTT,TRBV28,15,-,TRBD1,TRBJ1-4
CASSQRSAGETQYF,TGCGCCAGCAGCCAGAGGAGCGCTGGAGAGACCCAGTACTTC,TRBV4-1,14,-,-,TRBJ2-5
CASSLAGAEQYF,TGCGCCAGCAGCTTGGCCGGGGCGGAGCAGTACTTC,TRBV5-1,12,once,-,TRBJ2-7
CASSLGVNNYGYTF,TGCGCCAGCAGCTTGGGCGTCAATAACTATGGCTACACCTTC,TRBV5-1,14,-,-,TRBJ1-2
CASSPGGAGDRYEQYF,TGTGCCAGCAGCCCGGGCGGAGCGGGAGATCGCTACGAGCAGTACTTC,TRBV28,16,-,TRBD2,TRBJ2-7
CAWRLVGEQFF,TGTGCCTGGAGGCTGGTGGGTGAGCAGTTCTTC,TRBV30,11,-,-,TRBJ2-1
CASSFLAGGGTDTQYF,TGTGCCAGCAGCTTTCTAGCGGGAGGTGGCACAGATACGCAGTATTTT,TRBV11-2,16,-,TRBD2,TRBJ2-3
CASSFTSGRPDTQYF,TGCGCCAGCAGCTTTACTAGCGGGAGGCCAGATACGCAGTATTTT,TRBV5-1,15,-,TRBD2,TRBJ2-3
CAWEEAVMDGELFF,TGTGCCTGGGAGGAGGCCGTTATGGACGGGGAGCTGTTTTTT,TRBV30,14,-,-,TRBJ2-2
CASSMGDSRTYEQYF,TGTGCCAGTAGTATGGGGGACAGTAGAACCTACGAGCAGTACTTC,TRBV19,15,-,TRBD1,TRBJ2-7
CASSLRAGGLYEQYF,TGTGCCAGCAGCTTAAGGGCAGGGGGTTTATACGAGCAGTACTTC,TRBV7-3,15,-,TRBD1,TRBJ2-7
CSARQVYEQYF,TGCAGTGCGAGACAGGTCTACGAGCAGTACTTC,TRBV20-1,11,-,-,TRBJ2-7
CASSSGLAGGRADTQYF,TGTGCCAGCAGTAGCGGACTAGCGGGAGGGAGGGCAGATACGCAGTATTTT,TRBV2,17,once,TRBD2,TRBJ2-3
CASSIGFGDGNTEAFF,TGTGCCAGTAGTATTGGTTTTGGGGATGGGAACACTGAAGCTTTCTTT,TRBV19,16,-,-,TRBJ1-1
CSVGGTITGGGYTF,TGCAGCGTCGGAGGGACAATAACCGGAGGAGGCTACACCTTC,TRBV29-1,14,many,-,TRBJ1-2
CASSFAGNNEQFF,TGTGCCAGCAGCTTCGCCGGAAACAATGAGCAGTTCTTC,TRBV7-3,13,-,-,TRBJ2-1
CAWSYYPGLKSDTQYF,TGTGCCTGGAGTTACTATCCGGGCTTAAAATCAGATACGCAGTATTTT,TRBV30,16,-,-,TRBJ2-3
CASSYPRGANVLTF,TGTGCCAGCAGTTACCCTAGGGGGGCCAACGTCCTGACTTTC,TRBV6-5,14,-,-,TRBJ2-6
CATSRDRFWQGKAGELFF,TGTGCCACCAGCAGAGATCGGTTTTGGCAGGGGAAGGCCGGGGAGCTGTTTTTT,TRBV15,18,-,-,TRBJ2-2
CASSAAMGGEAFF,TGTGCCAGCAGCGCAGCCATGGGAGGTGAAGCTTTCTTT,TRBV5-6,13,once,-,TRBJ1-1
CASSWGQYSNQPQHF,TGTGCCAGCAGCTGGGGACAGTATAGCAATCAGCCCCAGCATTTT,TRBV7-2,15,-,TRBD1,TRBJ1-5
CASRSEAGSYEQYF,TGTGCCAGCAGGTCTGAAGCGGGATCCTACGAGCAGTACTTC,TRBV5-4,14,-,TRBD2,TRBJ2-7
CASSLAGGPTDTQYF,TGTGCCAGCAGTTTAGCGGGAGGACCCACAGATACGCAGTATTTT,TRBV27,15,-,TRBD2,TRBJ2-3
CASTQNVKGGGYTF,TGTGCCAGCACCCAAAATGTGAAAGGTGGAGGCTACACCTTC,TRBV5-4,14,-,-,TRBJ1-2
CASSSTGGSSYEQYF,TGCGCCAGCAGTTCGACAGGGGGCAGCTCCTACGAGCAGTACTTC,TRBV5-1,15,-,TRBD1,TRBJ2-7
CASSLNGITGELFF,TGTGCCAGCAGCTTAAACGGCATCACCGGGGAGCTGTTTTTT,TRBV11-2,14,-,-,TRBJ2-2
CASSKDEVRGNQPQHF,TGTGCCAGCAGCAAAGATGAGGTTAGGGGCAATCAGCCCCAGCATTTT,TRBV21-1,16,few,-,TRBJ1-5
CASSIALPLSGRSREQFF,TGTGCCAGTAGTATAGCCCTCCCGCTAAGCGGGAGATCTAGAGAGCAGTTCTTC,TRBV19,18,-,TRBD2,TRBJ2-1
CASSLTQNTGELFF,TGTGCCAGTAGCTTGACTCAGAACACCGGGGAGCTGTTTTTT,TRBV19,14,-,-,TRBJ2-2
CASSFIASTDTQYF,TGTGCCAGCAGCTTTATAGCTAGCACAGATACGCAGTATTTT,TRBV7-8,14,once,-,TRBJ2-3
CASSQKSGANVLTF,TGTGCCAGCAGCCAAAAGTCTGGGGCCAACGTCCTGACTTTC,TRBV14,14,once,-,TRBJ2-6
CASSLLLAGYEQYF,TGTGCCAGCAGCTTATTGCTAGCGGGATACGAGCAGTACTTC,TRBV7-2,14,few,TRBD2,TRBJ2-7
CASSTSGNYNEQFF,TGTGCCAGCTCTACTAGCGGGAACTACAATGAGCAGTTCTTC,TRBV9,14,-,TRBD2,TRBJ2-1
CASSVGLAGVGTQYF,TGTGCCAGCAGTGTAGGACTAGCGGGAGTAGGTACGCAGTATTTT,TRBV2,15,-,TRBD2,TRBJ2-3
CASSYIGDEQYF,TGTGCCAGCAGCTACATCGGGGACGAGCAGTACTTC,TRBV11-3,12,-,-,TRBJ2-7
CASIPPSVEQFF,TGTGCCAGCATTCCCCCTAGCGTGGAGCAGTTCTTC,TRBV28,12,-,-,TRBJ2-1
CASTELGQGNFPIYF,TGTGCCAGCACCGAATTGGGACAGGGGAATTTCCCCATATATTTT,TRBV7-9,15,-,TRBD1,TRBJ1-3
CASSQAGTGVYEQYF,TGTGCCAGCAGCCAAGCCGGGACAGGGGTCTACGAGCAGTACTTC,TRBV14,15,-,TRBD1,TRBJ2-7
CASSLGFGGAGYNEQFF,TGTGCCAGCAGCTTAGGCTTCGGGGGCGCGGGGTACAATGAGCAGTTCTTC,TRBV7-9,17,-,-,TRBJ2-1
CASSTRGLAGETQYF,TGCGCCAGCAGCACCCGAGGCCTAGCGGGAGAGACCCAGTACTTC,TRBV5-1,15,-,TRBD2,TRBJ2-5
CASSPGGVVTNEKLFF,TGCGCCAGCAGCCCCGGGGGGGTAGTGACTAATGAAAAACTGTTTTTT,TRBV5-1,16,-,-,TRBJ1-4
CASRIRTGGYGYTF,TGTGCCAGTAGGATCAGGACGGGCGGATATGGCTACACCTTC,TRBV19,14,few,-,TRBJ1-2
CASRGGANTGELFF,TGTGCCAGCAGGGGCGGGGCGAACACCGGGGAGCTGTTTTTT,TRBV6-6,14,-,-,TRBJ2-2
CASSAQGYGELFF,TGTGCCAGCAGCGCACAGGGGTACGGGGAGCTGTTTTTT,TRBV7-8,13,-,TRBD1,TRBJ2-2
CASTGATEAFF,TGTGCCAGCACGGGGGCCACTGAAGCTTTCTTT,TRBV28,11,-,-,TRBJ1-1
CASSEYPQGADEQYF,TGTGCCAGCAGTGAATATCCCCAGGGGGCGGATGAGCAGTACTTC,TRBV25-1,15,-,TRBD1,TRBJ2-7
CASSVYHSRDRGNNEQFF,TGTGCCAGCAGCGTATATCACAGTCGGGACAGGGGGAACAATGAGCAGTTCTTC,TRBV9,18,-,TRBD1,TRBJ2-1
CAISERGNTEAFF,TGTGCCATCAGTGAACGAGGTAACACTGAAGCTTTCTTT,TRBV10-3,13,-,-,TRBJ1-1
CAINPDRTTYEQYF,TGTGCCATCAACCCGGACAGGACCACCTACGAGCAGTACTTC,TRBV10-3,14,-,TRBD1,TRBJ2-7
CASSRSLEAYEQFF,TGTGCCAGCAGCCGCTCCCTAGAGGCCTATGAGCAGTTCTTC,TRBV7-9,14,once,-,TRBJ2-1
CASSPINSGNTIYF,TGTGCCAGCAGCCCCATAAACTCTGGAAACACCATATATTTT,TRBV7-2,14,-,-,TRBJ1-3